One and the same sample provided the 25 T cell receptor beta chains below, sequenced in a study of T-cell memory formation after mild COVID-19. A single record per CDR3 protein comes from TCRdb applying MiXCR to the 5' RACE reads. The data contain tens of thousands of distinct CDR3 sequences, more than 10% of them singletons. Sequencing was performed on PBMCs or a T cell subset sorted from them (not recorded which). The origin of the receptors is an adult woman who had mild COVID-19 (a few samples of this study predate the infection). Cell type and time point are not known.

This clonotype was seen more than once but under ten times. V is TRBV9 and J is TRBJ2-3; 10 bases line up with TRBD1. Germline V gene sequence: CDR1 SGDLS, CDR2 YYNGEE. Trimming cost V 9 bases and J 3 bases; bases outside gene matches: 7. CDR3 length: 14 residues. CDR3 sequence (DNA): TGTGCCACCGCGGGACAGGGGAGGACAGATACGCAGTATTTT. This translates into CATAGQGRTDTQYF.

The rearrangement joins TRBV7-9 to TRBJ2-7; no firm D call. V was pared by 0 bases and J by 2 bases, with 8 bases between. CDR1 is SEHNR, CDR2 FQNEAQ, per germline (reference sequence). The CDR3 has 14 residues. The CDR3 sequence: CASSLALKTYEQYF. The CDR3 bases are TGTGCCAGCAGCTTAGCGTTAAAAACCTACGAGCAGTACTTC.

The sample holds a few counts of this clonotype. V and J are TRBV29-1 and TRBJ2-7; 10 bases line up with TRBD1. Per germline, CDR1 SQVTM and CDR2 ANQGSEA. This CDR3 is 13 amino acids long. Losses at the gene ends were 6 bases for V and 6 bases for J; bases not matched to a gene: 8. CDR3 in amino acids: CSVPRDRGSEQYF. The CDR3 DNA reads TGCAGCGTACCCCGGGACAGGGGTTCCGAGCAGTACTTC.

The chain links TRBV18 to TRBJ2-1; D not resolved. Germline assignment: CDR1 KGHSH and CDR2 LQKENI. The CDR3 contains 12 residues. V was clipped by 1 base and J by 6 bases, with 4 bases between them. The CDR3 region is CASSPLSNEQFF. For the CDR3, the DNA is TGTGCCAGCTCACCACTTTCCAATGAGCAGTTCTTC.

This clonotype has just a few counts. The chain links TRBV10-3 to TRBJ2-5, with D possibly being TRBD2 (7 bases). The CDR3 covers 13 residues. V was clipped by 2 bases and J by 14 bases, with 18 bases between them. Germline assignment: CDR1 ENHRY and CDR2 SYGVKD. The DNA of the CDR3 is TGTGCCATCAGTGAGATGCTAACGGCGGGGGCCTACTTC. It translates to CAISEMLTAGAYF.

This rearrangement joins TRBV5-1 to TRBJ2-2; D remains unclear. The V end lost 0 bases, the J end lost 0 bases, and 3 bases lay between the germline ends. The CDR3 runs to 14 residues. Germline CDR1 reads SGHRS; CDR2 reads YFSETQ. CDR3 loop: CASSLDANTGELFF. The CDR3 DNA is TGCGCCAGCAGCTTGGACGCGAACACCGGGGAGCTGTTTTTT.

This rearrangement joins TRBV6-2 or TRBV6-3 to TRBJ2-5; D is perhaps TRBD1 (5 bases). This CDR3 has 14 amino acids. Germline CDR1 reads MNHEY; CDR2 reads SVGEGT. The V end lost 5 bases, the J end lost 2 bases, and 12 bases lay between the germline ends. CDR3 amino acids: CASSLIGAQETQYF. The CDR3 nucleotides read TGTGCCAGCAGTCTCATTGGGGCGCAAGAGACCCAGTACTTC.

This clonotype turned up a few times. As DNA, the CDR3 is TGTGCCAGCAGTTACGGGTCAGGTGAGCAGTTCTTC. It codes for CASSYGSGEQFF. The rearrangement joins TRBV6-6 to TRBJ2-1; D is uncertain. The CDR3 is 12 residues long. V was clipped by 2 bases and J by 9 bases, with 8 bases between them. Germline V gene sequence: CDR1 MNHNY, CDR2 SVGAGI (reference sequence).

The CDR3 here is CASALTGTGVTGELFF. The CDR3 nucleotides are TGTGCTAGTGCCCTGACCGGGACAGGGGTCACCGGGGAGCTGTTTTTT. V and J are TRBV12-5 and TRBJ2-2, with 10 bases that match TRBD1. The CDR3 is made up of 16 amino acids. Germline CDR1 LGHNT, CDR2 FRNRAP. Unmatched junction bases numbered 9, after V lost 7 bases and J lost 4 bases.

The chain is built from TRBV6-5 and TRBJ2-2; D is possibly TRBD1 (5 bases). CDR3 length: 16 residues. Germline-derived CDR1 and CDR2 are MNHEY and SVGAGI. Trimming stripped 6 bases from V and 3 bases from J, with 17 bases between. DNA for the CDR3: TGTGCCAGCAGCAAAGCAGGGTTTTCAGACACCGGGGAGCTGTTTTTT. Encoded protein: CASSKAGFSDTGELFF.

The chain couples TRBV7-6 to TRBJ2-1; D not resolved. V lost 1 base to trimming and J lost 0 bases, with 7 bases between them. This CDR3 spans 15 amino acids. Germline values: CDR1 SGHVS, CDR2 FNYEAQ. The CDR3 sequence is CASSLDRVSYNEQFF. The CDR3 coding sequence is TGTGCCAGCAGCTTAGACCGGGTCTCCTACAATGAGCAGTTCTTC.

In this sample, this clonotype turned up many times. The V and J genes are TRBV5-1 and TRBJ2-5, with D uncertain. The CDR3 has 16 amino acids. The germline gives CDR1 SGHRS, CDR2 YFSETQ. Trimming stripped 0 bases from V and 2 bases from J, with 14 bases between. CDR3 DNA: TGCGCCAGCAGCTTGGCCGCGTTCGTGGAACAAGAGACCCAGTACTTC. This encodes CASSLAAFVEQETQYF.

The genes are TRBV7-2 and TRBJ2-5; 16 bases line up with TRBD2. The germline gives CDR1 SGHTA, CDR2 FQGNSA. J was trimmed by 3 bases and V by 5 bases; bases with no gene match: 6. The length of the CDR3 is 17 residues. The CDR3 region has the DNA TGTGCCAGCAGCATAGGGACTAGCGGGAGGGGAGAAGAGACCCAGTACTTC. This codes for CASSIGTSGRGEETQYF.

This chain uses TRBV7-8 with TRBJ2-1, with no clear D. From germline, CDR1 is SGHVS and CDR2 FQNEAQ. V dropped 5 bases and J dropped 0 bases, with 8 bases sitting between them. The CDR3 extends over 14 amino acids. CDR3 nucleotide sequence: TGTGCCAGCAGCCCCGAAGTCTCCTACAATGAGCAGTTCTTC. Its translation is CASSPEVSYNEQFF.

V usage is TRBV7-6 and J usage is TRBJ2-3; D not resolved. Per germline, CDR1 SGHVS and CDR2 FNYEAQ. V lost 0 bases and J lost 6, with 10 bases in between. The CDR3 totals 14 residues. CDR3 sequence reads: CASSLAGGEDTQYF. CDR3 DNA sequence: TGTGCCAGCAGCTTAGCTGGCGGTGAGGATACGCAGTATTTT.

The chain combines TRBV12-3 or TRBV12-4 with TRBJ2-1; 10 bases fit TRBD2. The V segment lost 5 bases and the J segment 2 bases; nucleotides outside the gene matches: 6. The CDR3 runs 16 residues. CDR3 sequence reads: CASSPLSGGAYNEQFF. The CDR3 bases are TGTGCCAGCAGTCCTTTGAGCGGGGGGGCCTACAATGAGCAGTTCTTC.

V is TRBV4-3 and J is TRBJ1-4; no clear D gene. Looked up from germline, CDR1 is LGHNA and CDR2 is YSLEER. Trimming took 0 bases from V and 5 from J, leaving 10 bases between them. The CDR3 is 15 residues long. The CDR3 sequence is CASSQDVGINEKLFF. The CDR3 nucleotides are TGCGCCAGCAGCCAAGATGTAGGGATAAATGAAAAACTGTTTTTT.

V is TRBV7-9 and J is TRBJ2-3; 15 bases align to TRBD2. Germline values: CDR1 SEHNR, CDR2 FQNEAQ (reference sequence). The CDR3 extends over 17 amino acids. The junction had 4 bases not matched to a gene; V was cut back by 3 bases and J by 3 bases. Here the CDR3 DNA reads TGTGCCAGCAGCTTGGGGACTAGCGGGGGGATTACAGATACGCAGTATTTT. It is translated as CASSLGTSGGITDTQYF.

The chain couples TRBV12-3 or TRBV12-4 to TRBJ2-3, with 10 bases lining up with TRBD2. CDR3 length: 16 residues. Trimming at V came to 5 bases and at J to 4 bases, leaving 9 bases not matched to a gene. This CDR3 is CASSPRTSGLPDTQYF. The CDR3 nucleotides read TGTGCCAGCAGTCCGCGGACTAGCGGACTACCAGATACGCAGTATTTT.

J is TRBJ2-5 and V is TRBV7-9; D might be TRBD2 (7 bases). The ends were cut back, 4 bases at V and 5 bases at J, with 23 bases in the middle. The CDR3 totals 17 residues. CDR1 is SEHNR, CDR2 FQNEAQ, per germline (reference sequence). For the CDR3, the DNA is TGTGCCAGCAGCTCCCATCCCGGGAGGAGGCAGGGGGAGACCCAGTACTTC. This sequence encodes CASSSHPGRRQGETQYF.

V and J are TRBV27 and TRBJ2-7, with a tentative D call TRBD1 (6 bases). Germline lookup yields CDR1 MNHEY and CDR2 SMNVEV (reference sequence). CDR3 size: 16 residues. V was pared by 5 bases and J by 3 bases, with 20 bases between. CDR3 nucleotides: TGTGCCAGCAGTATCGATGCAGGGGACCCATACTACGAGCAGTACTTC. It translates to CASSIDAGDPYYEQYF.

The chain couples TRBV20-1 to TRBJ2-3; no definite D call. In germline, CDR1 is DFQATT, CDR2 SNEGSKA (reference sequence). CDR3 length equals 14 residues. Trimming pared 6 bases from V and 4 bases from J, leaving 17 bases between. Here the CDR3 DNA reads TGCAGTGCCCCTAAAGGGTTGAGAGCAGATACGCAGTATTTT. This sequence encodes CSAPKGLRADTQYF.

The V gene is TRBV20-1, the J gene TRBJ2-7, with D maybe TRBD2 (6 bases). CDR1 is DFQATT and CDR2 is SNEGSKA in the germline V gene (reference sequence). Trimming removed 3 bases from V and 5 bases from J, with 14 bases in between. The CDR3 totals 13 residues. CDR3 protein: CSASGGAKNEQYF. As DNA, the CDR3 is TGCAGTGCTAGTGGCGGGGCGAAGAACGAGCAGTACTTC.

This clonotype was picked up a small number of times. This sequence joins TRBV28 and TRBJ1-1, with unresolved D. Trimming removed 1 base at V and 0 bases at J, with 9 bases between. Germline loops: CDR1 MDHEN, CDR2 SYDVKM. This CDR3 contains 15 residues. CDR3 sequence reads: CASSLSQTMNTEAFF. In DNA form, the CDR3 reads TGTGCCAGCAGTTTATCCCAGACCATGAACACTGAAGCTTTCTTT.

This clonotype has more than one count but fewer than ten. The chain is built from TRBV12-3 or TRBV12-4 and TRBJ2-5, with 7 bases aligning to TRBD2. CDR3 size: 16 residues. With V trimmed by 2 bases and J by 2 bases, 8 bases remained unmatched. The CDR3 DNA reads TGTGCCAGCAGTTTATTGACGTCGGGAGGACAAGAGACCCAGTACTTC. Translated, it gives CASSLLTSGGQETQYF.